In this sample, the clone carrying this T cell receptor (beta chain) turned up a few times. Its target is not known. This sample was taken from a study of shared clonotypes between healthy human individuals. General study findings and limits: Sample collection involved blood only; tissue repertoires are likely different.

The table came from immunoSEQ multiplex PCR; TCRdb's copy has only in-frame clones and leaves some out. The top ten clones hold around 1.4% of a sample with approximately 980,000 clones, over 75% of them seen once. Per germline, CDR1 ENHRY and CDR2 SYGVKD. V gave up 7 bases and J gave up 9 bases; unmatched junction bases: 14. The CDR3 runs 15 residues. This clonotype was obtained from a man aged 18 to 29 in good health. V is TRBV10-3 and J is TRBJ2-1; TRBD2 aligns across 8 bases. Sequencing input: memory CD4+ T cells sorted from blood. As for subset: CD45RA-negative fraction. The chain's CDR3 is CAITEGGLVFGEQFF. As DNA, the CDR3 is TGTGCCATCACCGAGGGGGGACTAGTGTTCGGTGAGCAGTTCTTC.